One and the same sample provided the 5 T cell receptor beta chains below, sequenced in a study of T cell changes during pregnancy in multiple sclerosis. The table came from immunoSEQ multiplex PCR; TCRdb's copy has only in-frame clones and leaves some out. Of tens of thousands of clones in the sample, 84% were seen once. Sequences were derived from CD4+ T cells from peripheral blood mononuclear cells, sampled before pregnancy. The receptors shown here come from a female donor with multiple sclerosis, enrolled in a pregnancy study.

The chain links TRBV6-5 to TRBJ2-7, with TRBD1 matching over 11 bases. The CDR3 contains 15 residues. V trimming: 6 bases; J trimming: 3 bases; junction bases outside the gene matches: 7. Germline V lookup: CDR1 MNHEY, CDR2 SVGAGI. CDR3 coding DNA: TGTGCCAGCAGATCCGGGACAGGGGGTTACTACGAGCAGTACTTC. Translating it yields CASRSGTGGYYEQYF.

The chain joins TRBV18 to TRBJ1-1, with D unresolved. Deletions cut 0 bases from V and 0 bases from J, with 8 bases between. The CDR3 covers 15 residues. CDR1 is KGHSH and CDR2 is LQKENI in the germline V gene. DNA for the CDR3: TGTGCCAGCTCACCACCGGGAGGATTGAACACTGAAGCTTTCTTT. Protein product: CASSPPGGLNTEAFF.

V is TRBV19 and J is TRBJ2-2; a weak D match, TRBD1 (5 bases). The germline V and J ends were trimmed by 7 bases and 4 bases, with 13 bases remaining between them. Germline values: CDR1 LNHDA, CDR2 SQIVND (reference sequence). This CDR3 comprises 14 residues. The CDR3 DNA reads TGTGCCAGTACTAGGGGCTCGGGCACCGGGGAGCTGTTTTTT. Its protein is CASTRGSGTGELFF. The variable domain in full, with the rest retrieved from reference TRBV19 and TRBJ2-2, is DGGITQSPKYLFRKEGQNVTLSCEQNLNHDAMYWYRQDPGQGLRLIYYSQIVNDFQKGDIAEGYSVSREKKESFPLTVTSAQKNPTAFYLCASTRGSGTGELFFGEGSRLTVL.

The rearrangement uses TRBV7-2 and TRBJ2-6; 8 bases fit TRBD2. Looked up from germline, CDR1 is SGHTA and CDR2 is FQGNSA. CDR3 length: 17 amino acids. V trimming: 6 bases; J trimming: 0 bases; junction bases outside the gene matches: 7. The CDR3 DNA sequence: TGTGCCAGCAGGAAAATAGCGGGGTCCTCTGGGGCCAACGTCCTGACTTTC. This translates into CASRKIAGSSGANVLTF. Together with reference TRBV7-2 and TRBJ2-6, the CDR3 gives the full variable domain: GAGVSQSPSNKVTEKGKDVELRCDPISGHTALYWYRQSLGQGLEFLIYFQGNSAPDKSGLPSDRFSAERTGGSVSTLTIQRTQQEDSAVYLCASRKIAGSSGANVLTFGAGSRLTVL.

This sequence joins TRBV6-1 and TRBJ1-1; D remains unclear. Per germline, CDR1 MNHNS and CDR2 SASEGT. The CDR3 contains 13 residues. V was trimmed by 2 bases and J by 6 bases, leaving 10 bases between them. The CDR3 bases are TGTGCCAGCAGTGAACATAGGACTTCTGAAGCTTTCTTT. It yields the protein CASSEHRTSEAFF.